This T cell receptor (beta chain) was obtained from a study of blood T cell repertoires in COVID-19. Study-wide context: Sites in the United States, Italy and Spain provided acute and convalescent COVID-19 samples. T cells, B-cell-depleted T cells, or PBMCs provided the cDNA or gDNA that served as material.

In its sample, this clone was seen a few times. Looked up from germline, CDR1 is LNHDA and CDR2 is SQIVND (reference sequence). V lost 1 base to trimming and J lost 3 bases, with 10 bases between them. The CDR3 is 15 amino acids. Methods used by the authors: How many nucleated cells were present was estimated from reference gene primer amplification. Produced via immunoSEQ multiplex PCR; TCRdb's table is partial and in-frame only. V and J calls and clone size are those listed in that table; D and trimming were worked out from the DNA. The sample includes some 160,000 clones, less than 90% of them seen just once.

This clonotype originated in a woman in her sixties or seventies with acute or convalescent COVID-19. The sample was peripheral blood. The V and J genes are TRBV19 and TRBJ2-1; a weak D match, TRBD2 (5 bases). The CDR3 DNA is TGTGCCAGTAGTATAGGGGGAACTAGCTACAATGAGCAGTTCTTC. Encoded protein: CASSIGGTSYNEQFF.